The T cell receptor (beta chain) described here comes from a study of T cell responses to AZD1222 COVID-19 vaccine. Deletions cut 3 bases from V and 3 bases from J, with 12 bases between. This CDR3 region has 14 residues. Germline V CDR1 and CDR2: WNHNN, SYGVQD (reference sequence). The protocol was immunoSEQ multiplex PCR, while the TCRdb copy is restricted to in-frame clones and leaves out a portion. Of approximately 77,000 clones listed, 92% are singletons. General study results and limits: Sampling captured repertoires only after the peak T cell response. Reports say nearly half of spike-specific TCRs go after unmutated variant regions. It should be noted that donors were predominantly white British and more often female, and clonal diversity was possibly underestimated. Baseline seropositivity occurred in only a handful of AZD1222 recipients.

Worth noting for this clone: Its antigen remains unknown.

The receptor comes from an adult who received the AZD1222 COVID-19 vaccine. Material: peripheral blood, obtained 28 days after the second AZD1222 dose. The chain is built from TRBV10-1 and TRBJ2-7; tentatively, D is TRBD2 (6 bases). The CDR3 sequence is CASSDTGERYEQYF. The CDR3 coding sequence is TGCGCCAGCAGTGATACGGGAGAGCGCTACGAGCAGTACTTC.